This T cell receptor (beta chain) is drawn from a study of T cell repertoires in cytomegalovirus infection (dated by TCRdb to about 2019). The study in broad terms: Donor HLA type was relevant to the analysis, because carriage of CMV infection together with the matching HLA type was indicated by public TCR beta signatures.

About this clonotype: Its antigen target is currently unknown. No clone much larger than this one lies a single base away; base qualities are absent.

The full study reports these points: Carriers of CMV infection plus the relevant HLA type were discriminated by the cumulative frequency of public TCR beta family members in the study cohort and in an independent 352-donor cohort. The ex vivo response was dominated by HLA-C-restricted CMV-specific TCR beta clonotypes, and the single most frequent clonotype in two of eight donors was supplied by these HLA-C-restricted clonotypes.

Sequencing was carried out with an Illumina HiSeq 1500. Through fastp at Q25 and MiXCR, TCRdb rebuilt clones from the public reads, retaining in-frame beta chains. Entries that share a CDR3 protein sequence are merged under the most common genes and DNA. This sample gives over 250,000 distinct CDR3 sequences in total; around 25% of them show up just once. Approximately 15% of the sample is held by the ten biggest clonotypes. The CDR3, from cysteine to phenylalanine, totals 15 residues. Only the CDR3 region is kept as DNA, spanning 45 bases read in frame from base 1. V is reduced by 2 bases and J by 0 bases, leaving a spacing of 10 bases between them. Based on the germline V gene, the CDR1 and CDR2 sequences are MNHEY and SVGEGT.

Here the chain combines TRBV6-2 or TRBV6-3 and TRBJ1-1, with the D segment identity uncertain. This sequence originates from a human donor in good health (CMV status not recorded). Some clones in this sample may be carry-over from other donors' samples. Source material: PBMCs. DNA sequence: TGTGCCAGCAGTTACCCCGCAGCCTTGAACACTGAAGCTTTCTTT. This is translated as CASSYPAALNTEAFF.